This T cell receptor beta chain was captured by sequencing in a study of T-cell memory formation after mild COVID-19 (dated by TCRdb to the early 2020s). Concerning the study at large: TCR sequence clusters from the two donors were largely donor specific. In a couple of donors, T-cell clones that expanded and contracted after mild COVID-19 were tracked by sequencing TCRalpha and TCRbeta repertoires over time. The cohort was made up of two young adult volunteers, one female and one male, who were previously healthy. Study-level results and caveats: The detection of some responding clones in pre-infection memory suggests that pre-existing cross-reactive memory T cells joined the SARS-CoV-2 response. Contracting CD4+ clones were found mainly in CM and EM memory subsets, while CD8+ clones were enriched in EMRA. The study included only a couple of mild cases, and larger cohorts that include severe cases with pre-infection samples were judged to be necessary. From day 15 to 85, contracting clones showed balanced CD4/CD8 phenotypes, whereas a second wave of clones that expanded from day 15 to 37 leaned towards CD4+. SARS-CoV-2 specificity of the second-wave clones peaking on day 37 was not confirmed.

PBMCs were isolated by Ficoll-Paque density gradient centrifugation. This clonotype was detected ten times or more. Which antigen it targets is not known. No much larger clone is present one base from it, and per-base qualities are unavailable. At the junction V is shortened by 2 bases and J by 4 bases, with 11 bases in between. Inclusive of the bounding cysteine and phenylalanine, the CDR3 is 14 residues long. Only the CDR3 portion is preserved as DNA: 42 bases, with reading frame beginning at the first base. CDR1 and CDR2 are drawn from the germline V gene: SGDLS, YYNGEE. The instrument was an Illumina NovaSeq 6000. Using 5'RACE with constant-segment primers, TCRalpha and TCRbeta cDNA libraries were constructed, with sample barcodes and unique molecular identifiers added in the process. Trizol reagent was used to extract RNA from every sample. The libraries were amplified in two PCR steps, and the second step added a second sample barcode and Illumina TruSeq adapters. Sequencing of the libraries was done on an Illumina NovaSeq, producing 2 x 150 bp paired-end reads. Turning to the authors' computational methods: The reads were demultiplexed and collapsed into UMI-guided consensus sequences using migec v1.2.7. Using mixcr v2.1.11, the UMI consensuses were aligned to TRA and TRB V and J templates and assembled into clonotypes. Expanded or contracted clonotypes were those called significant by both edgeR and NoisET, with noise models trained on biological replicates. edgeR calls used a false discovery rate-adjusted p below 0.01 and a log2 fold-change threshold of 1. As an exploratory analysis of dynamics, PCA with hierarchical clustering was applied to max-normalized trajectories of the 1000 most abundant clonotypes. Separately sequenced CD4+ and CD8+ repertoires were used to assign a CD4 or CD8 phenotype to each responding clone. The public reads were reanalyzed by TCRdb: fastp trimming at Q25, MiXCR alignment, in-frame beta chains only. Duplicate CDR3 protein sequences are folded into a single record with the most common DNA and genes. The V and J calls were not made by the authors but by TCRdb's processing. The sample includes around 90,000 distinct CDR3 sequences, with about 13% observed a single time. About a quarter of the sample goes to the ten largest clones.

The rearranged chain carries TRBV9 and TRBJ2-3; TRBD1 is perhaps the D gene, given 5 matching bases. Sequenced sample: PBMCs or a T cell subset sorted from them (not recorded which). This receptor was obtained from an adult woman who had mild COVID-19 (a few samples of this study predate the infection). The sample titles of this study are shuffled in the database, so cell type and time point are left out; the donor was told from shared clones. CDR3 protein: CASSVSGSPDTQYF. In nucleotides, the sequence is TGTGCCAGCAGCGTTTCAGGGTCCCCAGATACGCAGTATTTT.